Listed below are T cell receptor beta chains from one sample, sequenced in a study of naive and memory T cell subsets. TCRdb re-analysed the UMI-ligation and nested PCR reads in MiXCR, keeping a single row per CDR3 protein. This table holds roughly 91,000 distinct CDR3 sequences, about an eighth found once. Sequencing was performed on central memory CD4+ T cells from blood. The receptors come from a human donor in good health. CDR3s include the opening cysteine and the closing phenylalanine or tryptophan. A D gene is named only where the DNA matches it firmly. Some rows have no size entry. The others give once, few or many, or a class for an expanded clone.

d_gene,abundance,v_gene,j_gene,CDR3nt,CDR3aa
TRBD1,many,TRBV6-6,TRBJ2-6,TGTGCCAGCAGTTTACAGGGGTTCTCTGGGGCCAACGTCCTGACTTTC,CASSLQGFSGANVLTF
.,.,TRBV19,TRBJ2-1,TGTGCCAGTAGTGTCCAACGGACTGACAATGAGCAGTTCTTC,CASSVQRTDNEQFF
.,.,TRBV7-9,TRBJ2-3,TGTGCCAGCAGCTCAGAGTTTACGCAGTATTTT,CASSSEFTQYF
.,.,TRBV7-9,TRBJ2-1,TGTGCCAGCAGCAAACTGTGGCAGGGGGGAGCATCCAATGAGCAGTTCTTC,CASSKLWQGGASNEQFF
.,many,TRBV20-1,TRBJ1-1,TGCAGTGCTCCCAGCGGGACTTGGACTGAAGCTTTCTTT,CSAPSGTWTEAFF
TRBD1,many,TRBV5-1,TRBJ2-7,TGCGCCAGCAGTACCGGGACAGTGAAGTACGAGCAGTACTTC,CASSTGTVKYEQYF
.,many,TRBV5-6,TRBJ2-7,TGTGCCAGCAGCTTGTTCCACGAGCAGTACTTC,CASSLFHEQYF
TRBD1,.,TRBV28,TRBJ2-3,TGTGCCAGCCGGACCGGGACAGGGAAATTGAGCACAGATACGCAGTATTTT,CASRTGTGKLSTDTQYF
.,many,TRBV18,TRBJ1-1,TGTGCCAGCTCACCGGCAACAGGGAACACTGAAGCTTTCTTT,CASSPATGNTEAFF
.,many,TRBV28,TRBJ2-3,TGTGCCAGCAGCCGAGGAGGGGGAGCGGGAGATACGCAGTATTTT,CASSRGGGAGDTQYF
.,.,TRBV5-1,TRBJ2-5,TGCGCCAGCAGTAGGGTATGGGGACCTCAAGAGACCCAGTACTTC,CASSRVWGPQETQYF
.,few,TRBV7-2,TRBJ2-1,TGTGCCAGCAGCTTAGCGTCACAGGACTATGAGCAGTTCTTC,CASSLASQDYEQFF
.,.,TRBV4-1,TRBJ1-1,TGCGCCAGCAGCCAAGCGGGGACGGTCACTGAAGCTTTCTTT,CASSQAGTVTEAFF
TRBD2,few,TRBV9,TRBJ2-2,TGTGCCAGCAGCGTAGGTTTAGCGGGGACGAACACCGGGGAGCTGTTTTTT,CASSVGLAGTNTGELFF
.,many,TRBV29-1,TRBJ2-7,TGCAGCGTTGAAGTAGGTTCCTACGAGCAGTACTTC,CSVEVGSYEQYF
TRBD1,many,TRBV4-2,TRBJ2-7,TGTGCCAGCAGCCTTTTGACAGGGGGAACCTACGAGCAGTACTTC,CASSLLTGGTYEQYF
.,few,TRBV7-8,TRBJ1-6,TGTGCCAGCAGCTCCCGGCCGACGACCAGCTCCTATAATTCACCCCTCCACTTT,CASSSRPTTSSYNSPLHF
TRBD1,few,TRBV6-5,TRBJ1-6,TGTGCCAGCAGTTACGTAGGGACAGGGCAATCACCCCTCCACTTT,CASSYVGTGQSPLHF
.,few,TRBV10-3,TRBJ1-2,TGTGCCATCAGTGAGCAGGCGGACTATGGCTACACCTTC,CAISEQADYGYTF
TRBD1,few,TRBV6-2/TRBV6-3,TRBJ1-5,TGTGCCAGCAGTGCTTCACGGGACAGTTGGGTTCAGCCCCAGCATTTT,CASSASRDSWVQPQHF
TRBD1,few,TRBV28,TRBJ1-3,TGTGCCAGCAGTTCCGAACAGGGGAGTGGAAACACCATATATTTT,CASSSEQGSGNTIYF
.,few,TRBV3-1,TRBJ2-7,TGTGCCAGCAGCCAAGCCTACGAGCAGTACTTC,CASSQAYEQYF
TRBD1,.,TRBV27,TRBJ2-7,TGTGCCAGCAGCCTCCGGGACAGAACCGTCTACGAGCAGTACTTC,CASSLRDRTVYEQYF
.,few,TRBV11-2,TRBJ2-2,TGTGCCAGCAGCCTACACGGGGAGCTGTTTTTT,CASSLHGELFF
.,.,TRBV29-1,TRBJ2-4,TGCAGCGTTGAAGGTGGCAGCCGGCTAGCCAAAAACATTCAGTACTTC,CSVEGGSRLAKNIQYF
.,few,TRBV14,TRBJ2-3,TGTGCCAGCAGCCAACGGCAGGTCACAGATACGCAGTATTTT,CASSQRQVTDTQYF
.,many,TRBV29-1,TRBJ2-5,TGCAGCGTTGAGGTTCCAGGGGAGACCCAGTACTTC,CSVEVPGETQYF
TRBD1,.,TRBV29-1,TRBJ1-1,TGCAGCGCGGAATTACAGGGGCCCGATGAAGCTTTCTTT,CSAELQGPDEAFF
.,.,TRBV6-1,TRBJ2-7,TGTGCCAGCAGTGAAGTAGCTAGCGACTACGAGCAGTACTTC,CASSEVASDYEQYF
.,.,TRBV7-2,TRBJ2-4,TGTGCCAGCAGCATCAGACCAAATAACATTCAGTACTTC,CASSIRPNNIQYF
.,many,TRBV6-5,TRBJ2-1,TGTGCCAGCAGTTACTCCTCCCCGGCCCAGCGCCCGACGAGTGAGCAGTTCTTC,CASSYSSPAQRPTSEQFF
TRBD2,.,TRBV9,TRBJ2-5,TGTGCCAGCAGCCCCCAGACTAGCGGGAGGTTCGCGACCCAGTACTTC,CASSPQTSGRFATQYF
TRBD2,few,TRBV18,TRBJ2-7,TGTGCCAGCTCACGGGAGTCGGGGGGTGACGAGCAGTACTTC,CASSRESGGDEQYF
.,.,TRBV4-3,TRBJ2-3,TGCGCCAGCAGCCAGCGGTACCTTAGCACAGATACGCAGTATTTT,CASSQRYLSTDTQYF
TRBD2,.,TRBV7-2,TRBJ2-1,TGTGCCAGCAGCTTAATAGCGGGAGGGGGGCAGTTCTTC,CASSLIAGGGQFF
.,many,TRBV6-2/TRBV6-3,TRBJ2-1,TGTGCCAGCAGAGCCGGGATTTATTTTAATGAGCAGTTCTTC,CASRAGIYFNEQFF
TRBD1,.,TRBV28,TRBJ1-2,TGTGCCAGCAGTCCCCCCGGTGCAGGGGGCGATCGGGGCTACACCTTC,CASSPPGAGGDRGYTF
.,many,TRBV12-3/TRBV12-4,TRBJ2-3,TGTGCCAGCAGTATGAAATTCAGGGATACGCAGTATTTT,CASSMKFRDTQYF
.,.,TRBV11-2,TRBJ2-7,TGTGCCAGCAGCTCCGACGGGAGTCGCGAGCAGTACTTC,CASSSDGSREQYF
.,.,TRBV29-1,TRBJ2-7,TGCAGCGTTACGATCGGAGCGGGTCGGGAGCAGTACTTC,CSVTIGAGREQYF
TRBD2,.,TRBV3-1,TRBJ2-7,TGTGCCACCAAGCCTAGCGGTACCTACGAGCAGTACTTC,CATKPSGTYEQYF